This T cell receptor beta chain was recovered during a study of T cells in women clearing cervical HPV infection. Study as a whole: Controls gave blood once infection was undetectable; cases at lesion identification. Study observations and caveats: Cases and controls were distinguished at AUC about 0.8 by richness and V genes.

Note on this clone: Its antigen is unknown. Read coverage stops 3 residues before the CDR3 terminus; the germline J gene supplies the remainder.

TCRdb's copy holds only in-frame clones and misses some; the assay was immunoSEQ multiplex PCR. The listing records just over 20,000 clones. The CDR3 contains 13 residues. Germline V gene lookup returns CDR1 LGHNA and CDR2 YNFKEQ. Trimming shortened V by 3 bases and J by 6 bases, and 10 bases separated the two germline ends. V gene TRBV4-2 combines with J gene TRBJ2-3, with D possibly TRBD2 on 6 matching bases. The TCR originated in a woman between 18 and 70 years old with a cervical HPV16 infection that either progressed to CIN3+ or cleared (not recorded which). Sample: blood buffy coat. This chain's CDR3 is CASSQRLVDTQYF. The CDR3 bases that were read are TGTGCCAGCAGCCAGAGACTAGTTGATACG.